Presented here are 24 T cell receptor beta chains from one specimen sequenced in a study of vaccination and CD4 T cells after COVID-19. The antigens these receptors bind are not known. Treatment meaning: approximately 9-day PBMC culture with coronavirus spike peptide pools or control peptides (ViraFEST assay). The Oncomine TCR Beta short-read assay sequenced DNA from cultured CD4+ T cells. One entry per CDR3 protein results from TCRdb running MiXCR on the PCR reads. Here the sample spans around 18,000 distinct CDR3 sequences, around 50% being singletons. The sample in question was CD4+ T cells from blood, cultured in vitro, obtained before SARS-CoV-2 vaccination. These receptors were obtained from a human donor who had recovered from COVID-19.

The chain uses TRBV6-1 and TRBJ2-7; D tentatively reads TRBD1 or TRBD2 (5 bases each). Germline-derived CDR1 and CDR2 are MNHNS and SASEGT. V lost 4 bases, J lost 5 bases, and 15 bases lay in between. This CDR3 is built from 14 residues. The CDR3 DNA reads as TGTGCCAGCAGTGGAGACGGGACGAGTGACGAGCAGTACTTC. It encodes CASSGDGTSDEQYF.

This chain connects TRBV7-8 to TRBJ2-5; 8 nucleotides line up with TRBD2. The V gene's germline CDR1 is SGHVS and CDR2 FQNEAQ. This CDR3 region has 14 residues. The V gene end was trimmed by 5 bases and the J gene end by 8 bases; junction bases not matched to a gene: 10. The CDR3 DNA reads TGTGCCAGCAGCGTTACTAGCGGTGAGGCAACCCAGTACTTC. Translation gives CASSVTSGEATQYF.

The chain uses TRBV5-4 and TRBJ1-1; TRBD1 agrees at 8 bases. In germline, CDR1 is SGHNT, CDR2 YYREEE (reference sequence). V lost 3 bases to trimming and J lost 3 bases; unmatched junction nucleotides: 16. The CDR3 consists of 18 residues. The CDR3 spells CASSSAGAGTGFYTEAFF. CDR3 DNA sequence: TGTGCCAGCAGCTCCGCCGGGGCGGGGACAGGTTTTTACACTGAAGCTTTCTTT.

This clonotype was detected once. In DNA form, the CDR3 reads TGTGCCAGTAGTATCTCCCTAGCGGGAACCCGCCAGTTCTTC. Translation gives CASSISLAGTRQFF. The chain links TRBV19 to TRBJ2-1; 9 nucleotides line up with TRBD2. Germline CDR1 reads LNHDA; CDR2 reads SQIVND (reference sequence). Unmatched junction bases numbered 10, after V lost 3 bases and J lost 13 bases. The CDR3 consists of 14 residues.

The V and J genes are TRBV20-1 and TRBJ1-2; D unclear. The CDR3 runs to 13 residues. Trimming took 5 bases from V and 0 from J, leaving 10 bases between them. The germline V gene has CDR1 DFQATT and CDR2 SNEGSKA (reference sequence). The CDR3 DNA is TGCAGTGCTCCTAGTACGGCTAACTATGGCTACACCTTC. It encodes CSAPSTANYGYTF.

V gene TRBV4-2 combines with J gene TRBJ2-6, with D hard to call. In germline, CDR1 is LGHNA, CDR2 YNFKEQ. The CDR3 sequence is 18 residues long. Trimming shortened V by 0 bases and J by 4 bases, and 16 bases separated the two germline ends. The CDR3 spells CASSQEAAQASGANVLTF. The CDR3 nucleotides read TGTGCCAGCAGCCAAGAGGCGGCCCAAGCGTCCGGGGCCAACGTCCTGACTTTC.

The CDR3 DNA reads TGTGCCAGCAGCCCCACCGGGACGCAGTATTTT. This translates into CASSPTGTQYF. This rearrangement joins TRBV2 to TRBJ2-3, with D uncertain. CDR3 length: 11 residues. Looked up from germline, CDR1 is SNHLY and CDR2 is FYNNEI. Trimming took off 6 bases at V and 9 bases at J, with 10 bases between the two ends.

This clonotype has just a few counts. CDR3: CASSVAPDYGYTF. The CDR3 DNA follows: TGTGCCAGCAGTGTTGCCCCAGACTATGGCTACACCTTC. This sequence joins TRBV2 and TRBJ1-2; the D is unclear. V was clipped by 4 bases and J by 3 bases, with 9 bases between them. The germline CDR1 and CDR2 sequences are SNHLY and FYNNEI. This CDR3 contains 13 residues.

V and J are TRBV7-9 and TRBJ2-3; weak D call: TRBD1 (6 bases). Trimming left V 5 bases short and J 0 bases short, with 12 bases between. The CDR3 length is 15 residues. In germline, CDR1 is SEHNR, CDR2 FQNEAQ (reference sequence). The CDR3 reads CASSALGQSTDTQYF. DNA for the CDR3: TGTGCCAGCAGCGCATTAGGACAGAGCACAGATACGCAGTATTTT.

This clonotype was observed a few times. The chain joins TRBV2 to TRBJ1-5, with D perhaps TRBD1 (6 bases). Between the trimmed V and J ends, which lost 5 bases and 4 bases, there was a span of 9 bases. This CDR3 has 13 residues. Germline V CDR1 and CDR2: SNHLY, FYNNEI. CDR3 residues: CASSLDRNQPQHF. The DNA for the CDR3 is TGTGCCAGCAGTTTAGACAGGAATCAGCCCCAGCATTTT.

The V call is TRBV27, the J call TRBJ1-5, with 9 bases lining up with TRBD1. V dropped 4 bases and J dropped 4; count of bases not matched to a gene: 5. Looked up from germline, CDR1 is MNHEY and CDR2 is SMNVEV (reference sequence). The CDR3 is 15 residues long. As DNA, the CDR3 is TGTGCCAGCAGTTCGGACAGGGGAAGTAATCAGCCCCAGCATTTT. This gives the protein CASSSDRGSNQPQHF.

V and J are TRBV6-5 and TRBJ1-6; D is undetermined. From germline, CDR1 is MNHEY and CDR2 SVGAGI. This CDR3 contains 13 residues. V lost 0 bases, J lost 11 bases, and 8 bases lay in between. The CDR3 loop is CASSYSTWAPLHF. The CDR3 bases are TGTGCCAGCAGTTACTCGACGTGGGCACCCCTCCACTTT.

The chain uses TRBV7-2 and TRBJ2-3, with D perhaps TRBD2 (6 bases). Germline V gene sequence: CDR1 SGHTA, CDR2 FQGNSA. Trimming took off 1 base at V and 6 bases at J, with 14 bases between the two ends. The CDR3 extends over 15 amino acids. The DNA for the CDR3 is TGTGCCAGCAGCTTAGACGGGAGAGGGGTCGATACGCAGTATTTT. Protein product: CASSLDGRGVDTQYF.

This clonotype was counted a single time. The chain recombines TRBV11-3 with TRBJ2-2; D is ambiguous. Between the trimmed V and J ends, which lost 5 bases and 4 bases, there was a span of 8 bases. The germline CDR1 and CDR2 sequences are SGHNT and YENEEA. The CDR3 sequence is 13 residues long. Here the CDR3 reads CASSPLVTGELFF. As DNA, the CDR3 is TGTGCCAGCAGCCCCCTAGTCACCGGGGAGCTGTTTTTT.

The gene calls are TRBV7-9 and TRBJ2-3; unclear D gene. The CDR3 is 12 residues long. Trimming removed 0 bases at V and 4 bases at J, with 2 bases between. Germline values: CDR1 SEHNR, CDR2 FQNEAQ (reference sequence). The CDR3 here is CASSLAPDTQYF. CDR3 in DNA: TGTGCCAGCAGCTTAGCCCCAGATACGCAGTATTTT. The whole variable domain, filled in from reference TRBV7-9 and TRBJ2-3, reads DTGVSQNPRHKITKRGQNVTFRCDPISEHNRLYWYRQTLGQGPEFLTYFQNEAQLEKSRLLSDRFSAERPKGSFSTLEIQRTEQGDSAMYLCASSLAPDTQYFGPGTRLTVL.

V is TRBV7-9 and J is TRBJ2-1; no definite D call. Germline V gives CDR1 SEHNR, CDR2 FQNEAQ (reference sequence). The CDR3 spans 13 residues. V lost 3 bases, J lost 9 bases, and 12 bases lay in between. The CDR3 here is CASSLTLVGEQFF. CDR3 coding DNA: TGTGCCAGCAGCTTGACCCTGGTCGGTGAGCAGTTCTTC.

This rearrangement joins TRBV20-1 to TRBJ1-1; unclear D gene. With 3 bases removed from V and 4 bases from J, the gap between germline ends came to 18 bases. Germline V gene sequence: CDR1 DFQATT, CDR2 SNEGSKA (reference sequence). The CDR3 is 15 residues long. The CDR3 DNA is TGCAGTGCTAGGGCCTTGCTTGCGGTAGGCACTGAAGCTTTCTTT. Amino acids: CSARALLAVGTEAFF.

The genes are TRBV28 and TRBJ2-7; D is uncertain. CDR3 length: 13 residues. Trimming stripped 5 bases from V and 5 bases from J, with 13 bases between. Germline-derived CDR1 and CDR2 are MDHEN and SYDVKM. CDR3 nucleotide sequence: TGTGCCAGCAGTCTCCAAGTTATCCACGAGCAGTACTTC. Translating it yields CASSLQVIHEQYF.

This clonotype came up a few times. V is TRBV7-2 and J is TRBJ1-5; TRBD1 might be the D (6 bases). This CDR3 has 18 amino acids. V was cut by 5 bases and J by 1 base, with 21 bases left in between. From germline, CDR1 is SGHTA and CDR2 FQGNSA. CDR3: CASSPRAGGGWSNQPQHF. The CDR3 nucleotides are TGTGCCAGCAGCCCCCGTGCCGGAGGGGGTTGGAGCAATCAGCCCCAGCATTTT.

Only a few counts were recorded for this clonotype. V usage is TRBV4-1 and J usage is TRBJ1-2; D unresolved. The CDR3 loop spans 13 amino acids. Germline-derived CDR1 and CDR2 are MGHRA and YSYEKL. V was shortened by 0 bases and J by 6 bases, with 8 bases between the two germline ends. The CDR3 region has the DNA TGCGCCAGCAGCCAAGAGGTCGGGCATGGCTACACCTTC. It translates to CASSQEVGHGYTF.

This clonotype was seen once. This sequence joins TRBV15 and TRBJ1-2, with 9 bases matching TRBD1. V lost 1 base and J lost 7; bases outside the gene matches: 7. Germline CDR1 LNHNV, CDR2 YYDKDF (reference sequence). This CDR3 region has 15 residues. CDR3 loop: CATSRGGQGTVGYTF. The CDR3 coding sequence is TGTGCCACCAGCAGAGGGGGACAGGGAACGGTTGGCTACACCTTC.

The chain links TRBV7-3 to TRBJ2-3, with D unclear. CDR1 is SGHTA, CDR2 FQGTGA, per germline. The CDR3 spans 14 residues. The ends were cut back, 7 bases at V and 0 bases at J, with 11 bases in the middle. CDR3 in DNA: TGTGCCAGCAAGGTTGGCGCAAGCACAGATACGCAGTATTTT. Amino acid sequence: CASKVGASTDTQYF.

Remarks on this clonotype: One junction end does not reproduce the germline sequence, and a read error may be involved. This chain links TRBV2 with TRBJ2-1, with D maybe TRBD2 (6 bases). Looked up from germline, CDR1 is SNHLY and CDR2 is FYNNEI. The CDR3 runs to 14 residues. CDR3 sequence (DNA): TGTGTCAGCACCGAGGGGACGGGAGTTAATGAGCAGTTCTTC. Residues: CVSTEGTGVNEQFF.

This clonotype was observed a handful of times. The V and J genes are TRBV7-8 and TRBJ2-5, with D perhaps TRBD1 or TRBD2 (5 bases each). The germline V and J ends were trimmed by 1 base and 8 bases, with 17 bases remaining between them. Per the germline V gene, CDR1 is SGHVS and CDR2 is FQNEAQ. The CDR3 sequence is 15 residues long. CDR3 sequence reads: CASSLVRTRRRTQYF. The CDR3 DNA follows: TGTGCCAGCAGCTTAGTGAGGACAAGGAGGAGAACCCAGTACTTC.